Listed below are T cell receptor beta chains from one sample, sequenced in a study of cytotoxic CD8 clonotypes in ibrutinib-treated CLL. TCRdb keeps only in-frame clones here, not all; method: immunoSEQ multiplex PCR. The repertoire consists of 130,000 to 150,000 clones, with approximately 80% occurring once and the leading ten covering roughly 13%. The sequenced sample was PBMCs, obtained after 12 months of ibrutinib treatment. The receptors shown here come from a human donor with chronic lymphocytic leukemia. Each CDR3 is given with its conserved first and last residue. Each record gives: J gene, clone size, V gene, D gene, CDR3 DNA, CDR3 protein. A D gene is named only where the DNA matches it firmly. Clone size, where shown, is once, few, many, or a class for clones that have expanded.

j_gene: TRBJ2-5; abundance: -; v_gene: TRBV5-6; d_gene: TRBD2; CDR3nt: TGTGCCAGCAGCTTGTTGGCTAGCGGGAGTTTGGAGACCCAGTACTTC; CDR3aa: CASSLLASGSLETQYF
j_gene: TRBJ2-2; abundance: -; v_gene: TRBV11-2; d_gene: -; CDR3nt: TGTGCCAGCAGCTTAGACCACTGGGGCGGAGAGGGGACCGGGGAGCTGTTTTTT; CDR3aa: CASSLDHWGGEGTGELFF
j_gene: TRBJ2-1; abundance: -; v_gene: TRBV14; d_gene: -; CDR3nt: TGTGCCAGCAGCCAGATACTGGGATACAATGAGCAGTTCTTC; CDR3aa: CASSQILGYNEQFF
j_gene: TRBJ1-2; abundance: -; v_gene: TRBV6-5; d_gene: -; CDR3nt: TGTGCCAGCAGCCACAGGGATAACTATGGCTACACCTTC; CDR3aa: CASSHRDNYGYTF
j_gene: TRBJ1-1; abundance: -; v_gene: TRBV28; d_gene: TRBD1; CDR3nt: TGTGCCAGCAGTTCGGGACAGTGGGGAGGTGAAGCTTTCTTT; CDR3aa: CASSSGQWGGEAFF
j_gene: TRBJ1-2; abundance: -; v_gene: TRBV2; d_gene: -; CDR3nt: TGTGCCAGCGGTCTCCGCTTGGGCACAGACCACCCCTATGGCTACACCTTC; CDR3aa: CASGLRLGTDHPYGYTF
j_gene: TRBJ2-5; abundance: -; v_gene: TRBV4-1; d_gene: TRBD1; CDR3nt: TGCGCCAGCAGCCACCCGGGACAGGGGGCAGAGACCCAGTACTTC; CDR3aa: CASSHPGQGAETQYF
j_gene: TRBJ2-6; abundance: -; v_gene: TRBV28; d_gene: -; CDR3nt: TGTGCCAGCACCAAAGCCGGGACTTTTGAGGTTCTCTCTGGGGCCAACGTCCTGACTTTC; CDR3aa: CASTKAGTFEVLSGANVLTF
j_gene: TRBJ2-7; abundance: -; v_gene: TRBV15; d_gene: -; CDR3nt: TGTGCCACCAGCAGGGGAGTAGGGTACTACGAGCAGTACTTC; CDR3aa: CATSRGVGYYEQYF
j_gene: TRBJ1-5; abundance: few; v_gene: TRBV19; d_gene: -; CDR3nt: TGTGCCAGTAGTATCCCCAGCCGTCAGCCCCAGCATTTT; CDR3aa: CASSIPSRQPQHF
j_gene: TRBJ2-2; abundance: -; v_gene: TRBV5-1; d_gene: -; CDR3nt: TGCGCCAGCAGCTTGGTATTGTCCGGGGAGCTGTTTTTT; CDR3aa: CASSLVLSGELFF
j_gene: TRBJ2-7; abundance: -; v_gene: TRBV28; d_gene: TRBD2; CDR3nt: TGTGCCAGCAGTAAATTTGGGAGGGCCCACGAGCAGTACTTC; CDR3aa: CASSKFGRAHEQYF
j_gene: TRBJ1-3; abundance: -; v_gene: TRBV15; d_gene: -; CDR3nt: TGTGCCACCAGCAGAGACGTTGGTACTGGAAACACCATATATTTT; CDR3aa: CATSRDVGTGNTIYF
j_gene: TRBJ2-1; abundance: -; v_gene: TRBV7-2; d_gene: -; CDR3nt: TGTGCCAGCAGCGCCAATTGGGGGTTTGGCAATGAGCAGTTCTTC; CDR3aa: CASSANWGFGNEQFF
j_gene: TRBJ2-7; abundance: -; v_gene: TRBV7-2; d_gene: TRBD1; CDR3nt: TGTGCCAGCAGCTTAGTGGGGACAGGAACCTACGAGCAGTACTTC; CDR3aa: CASSLVGTGTYEQYF
j_gene: TRBJ1-5; abundance: -; v_gene: TRBV28; d_gene: -; CDR3nt: TGTGCCAGCAGATATCAGGGTCAGCAGCCCCAGCATTTT; CDR3aa: CASRYQGQQPQHF
j_gene: TRBJ1-2; abundance: few; v_gene: TRBV30; d_gene: -; CDR3nt: TGTGCCTGGAGTCCGACTAACTATGGCTACACCTTC; CDR3aa: CAWSPTNYGYTF
j_gene: TRBJ2-3; abundance: -; v_gene: TRBV4-2; d_gene: -; CDR3nt: TGTGCCAGCAGCCAAGAACGGTTTCAGATCAGCACAGATACGCAGTATTTT; CDR3aa: CASSQERFQISTDTQYF
j_gene: TRBJ2-1; abundance: -; v_gene: TRBV29-1; d_gene: -; CDR3nt: TGCAGCGTTGAGTTAGTATACAATGAGCAGTTCTTC; CDR3aa: CSVELVYNEQFF
j_gene: TRBJ2-1; abundance: -; v_gene: TRBV27; d_gene: TRBD2; CDR3nt: TGTGCCAGCAGTTTATCGGGACTAGCGGGAGGGGTTGAGCAGTTCTTC; CDR3aa: CASSLSGLAGGVEQFF